This TCR beta chain stems from a study of CXCR3-negative and CXCR3-positive naive CD8 T cells. The CDR3 has 11 residues. Germline V gene data show CDR1 as KGHDR and CDR2 as SFDVKD. Details on this clonotype: Its antigen is as yet unknown.

UMI-labeled 5' RACE yielded the TRB cDNA libraries. TCRdb re-called the 5' RACE reads and gives one entry per CDR3 protein, without DNA. Its table records some 38,000 distinct CDR3 sequences. Triplicate roughly 300,000-cell sorts were made of each CD8+ T cell subset. Study-wide results and limits: Memory CD8+ cells showed much lower diversity, while both naive subsets were comparably high. Memory, not naive, CXCR3-negative and CXCR3-positive cells differed in TRBV-TRBJ usage.

What was sequenced was memory CD8+ T cells from blood. The clonotype was recovered from a human donor in good health. Some clones in this sample may be carry-over from other donors' samples. The rearrangement uses TRBV24-1 and TRBJ2-7. The CDR3 sequence: CATSDSYEQYF.